A selection of T cell receptor beta chains follows, all from one sample in a study of blood T cell repertoires in COVID-19. Produced via immunoSEQ multiplex PCR; TCRdb's table is partial and in-frame only. The data hold around 300,000 clones, with about nine tenths observed a single time. Material: PBMCs or T cells enriched from blood (not recorded which). These receptors were collected from a woman aged 40 to 50 who had recovered from COVID-19. Each CDR3 is given with its conserved first and last residue. Fields, in order: V gene, clone size, J gene, D gene, CDR3 protein, CDR3 DNA. D genes are given only for firm matches. Not all rows give a size; the values are once, few, many and, for expanded clones, a class.

TRBV7-2,NA,TRBJ1-6,NA,CASSPGRNSPLHF,TGTGCCAGCAGTCCCGGTAGAAATTCACCCCTCCACTTT
TRBV5-8,NA,TRBJ1-2,TRBD1,CASNVRQGANYGYTF,TGTGCCAGCAACGTACGACAGGGAGCTAACTATGGCTACACCTTC
TRBV5-1,once,TRBJ2-3,TRBD2,CASSIAGGPRTDTQYF,TGCGCCAGCAGCATAGCGGGGGGGCCCCGCACAGATACGCAGTATTTT
TRBV4-2,NA,TRBJ2-1,NA,CASSQVGSERAGEQFF,TGTGCCAGCAGCCAAGTCGGCAGCGAGAGGGCCGGTGAGCAGTTCTTC
TRBV14,NA,TRBJ1-1,NA,CASSQQVMNTEAFF,TGTGCCAGCAGCCAGCAGGTCATGAACACTGAAGCTTTCTTT
TRBV7-2,NA,TRBJ1-1,TRBD1,CASSPDRARAFF,TGTGCCAGCAGCCCAGACAGGGCTAGAGCTTTCTTT
TRBV18,NA,TRBJ1-4,NA,CASSPPNQGGDNEKLFF,TGTGCCAGCTCACCACCGAACCAGGGCGGGGATAATGAAAAACTGTTTTTT
TRBV2,NA,TRBJ2-3,TRBD1,CASRGGQGGTDTQYF,TGTGCCAGCAGAGGGGGACAGGGGGGCACAGATACGCAGTATTTT
TRBV18,NA,TRBJ1-4,TRBD1,CASSPSDREGPNEKLFF,TGTGCCAGCTCACCATCGGACAGGGAAGGGCCTAATGAAAAACTGTTTTTT
TRBV10-2,NA,TRBJ2-2,TRBD1,CASVGTGLRTGELFF,TGCGCCAGCGTTGGGACAGGGTTACGCACCGGGGAGCTGTTTTTT
TRBV10-3,NA,TRBJ1-5,TRBD1,CAISPGTGTQPQHF,TGTGCCATCAGTCCCGGGACAGGGACTCAGCCCCAGCATTTT
TRBV28,NA,TRBJ2-1,TRBD1,CASSFDRVTGYEQFF,TGTGCCAGCAGTTTCGACAGGGTTACCGGGTATGAGCAGTTCTTC
TRBV3-1/TRBV3-2,NA,TRBJ1-1,NA,CASSRFGPVNTEAFF,TGTGCCAGCAGCCGTTTCGGTCCGGTTAACACTGAAGCTTTCTTT
TRBV6-6,NA,TRBJ1-1,TRBD1,CASIWDRGRVEAFF,TGTGCCAGCATCTGGGACAGGGGGCGCGTAGAAGCTTTCTTT
TRBV4-1,NA,TRBJ1-4,TRBD1,CASSQVGTGKTNEKLFF,TGCGCCAGCAGCCAAGTGGGGACAGGGAAGACTAATGAAAAACTGTTTTTT
TRBV20-1,NA,TRBJ1-1,NA,CSAFGVFEAFF,TGCAGTGCTTTCGGGGTATTTGAAGCTTTCTTT
TRBV12-5,NA,TRBJ1-5,TRBD1,CASGPGQGTNQPQHF,TGTGCTAGTGGTCCCGGACAGGGGACAAATCAGCCCCAGCATTTT
TRBV10-3,NA,TRBJ2-1,NA,CAISDELVGNEQFF,TGTGCCATCAGTGACGAACTAGTGGGCAATGAGCAGTTCTTC
TRBV19,NA,TRBJ2-3,TRBD1,CASSTRGLGTDTQYF,TGTGCCAGTAGTACCAGGGGGCTCGGCACAGATACGCAGTATTTT
TRBV7-8,NA,TRBJ1-1,NA,CASSIAQGNTEAFF,TGTGCCAGCAGCATAGCTCAGGGGAACACTGAAGCTTTCTTT
TRBV19,NA,TRBJ1-2,NA,CASSIVGTGTKNGYTF,TGTGCCAGTAGTATCGTGGGGACCGGGACAAAGAATGGCTACACCTTC
TRBV25-1,few,TRBJ1-2,NA,CASSELNSFYGYTF,TGTGCCAGCAGTGAATTAAACAGCTTCTATGGCTACACCTTC
TRBV30,NA,TRBJ2-1,NA,CAWSPLADNEQFF,TGTGCCTGGAGTCCCTTAGCGGACAATGAGCAGTTCTTC
TRBV27,NA,TRBJ1-4,TRBD1,CASSLSSTGLLTNEKLFF,TGTGCCAGCAGTTTATCGTCGACAGGGTTGTTAACTAATGAAAAACTGTTTTTT
TRBV10-3,NA,TRBJ2-7,NA,CAISEKGAGDEQYF,TGTGCCATCAGTGAAAAAGGGGCTGGGGACGAGCAGTACTTC
TRBV2,NA,TRBJ1-5,NA,CASSEGEPGQPQHF,TGTGCCAGCAGTGAAGGAGAGCCGGGTCAGCCCCAGCATTTT
TRBV30,NA,TRBJ2-3,TRBD2,CAWDTAGGSTDTQYF,TGTGCCTGGGATACCGCGGGGGGGAGCACAGATACGCAGTATTTT
TRBV7-2,NA,TRBJ1-4,TRBD1,CASSKQTGRYEKLFF,TGTGCCAGCAGTAAGCAGACAGGGAGATATGAAAAACTGTTTTTT
TRBV19,NA,TRBJ1-6,NA,CASSNDAGSPLHF,TGTGCCAGTAGTAACGACGCCGGGTCACCCCTCCACTTT
TRBV18,NA,TRBJ1-3,NA,CASSPSGGNTIYF,TGTGCCAGCTCACCTTCGGGTGGAAACACCATATATTTT
TRBV11-2,NA,TRBJ1-1,TRBD1,CASSRDRVSAFF,TGTGCCAGCAGCAGGGACAGGGTGTCCGCTTTCTTT
TRBV15,NA,TRBJ2-1,TRBD2,CASQPLAGGHNEQFF,TGTGCCTCCCAGCCACTAGCGGGAGGGCACAATGAGCAGTTCTTC
TRBV19,NA,TRBJ2-2,NA,CASSIKGQNTGELFF,TGTGCCAGTAGTATAAAAGGACAGAACACCGGGGAGCTGTTTTTT
TRBV5-1,NA,TRBJ2-5,TRBD1,CASSPRPTGGLETQYF,TGCGCCAGCAGCCCCCGACCGACAGGGGGCTTAGAGACCCAGTACTTC
TRBV29-1,NA,TRBJ2-5,NA,CSVGGYGETQYF,TGCAGCGTTGGAGGGTACGGAGAGACCCAGTACTTC
TRBV18,NA,TRBJ1-4,TRBD1,CASSSRTRGLGEKLFF,TGTGCCAGCTCAAGCCGCACCAGGGGGCTAGGGGAAAAACTGTTTTTT
TRBV19,few,TRBJ1-3,NA,CASSIFRSSGNTIYF,TGTGCCAGTAGTATTTTCCGCAGCTCTGGAAACACCATATATTTT
TRBV12-5,NA,TRBJ1-4,NA,CASGLDAMRDEKLFF,TGTGCTAGTGGTTTGGACGCAATGAGGGATGAAAAACTGTTTTTT
TRBV6-2/TRBV6-3,once,TRBJ1-6,NA,CASSYPRLISPLHF,TGTGCCAGCAGTTACCCCAGACTAATTTCACCCCTCCACTTT
TRBV12-2,NA,TRBJ2-5,NA,CASRPITTGVQETQYF,TGTGCAAGTCGCCCCATCACCACAGGAGTCCAAGAGACCCAGTACTTC
TRBV5-1,NA,TRBJ1-1,TRBD1,CASSSKQGRNTEAFF,TGCGCCAGCAGCTCCAAACAGGGGAGGAACACTGAAGCTTTCTTT